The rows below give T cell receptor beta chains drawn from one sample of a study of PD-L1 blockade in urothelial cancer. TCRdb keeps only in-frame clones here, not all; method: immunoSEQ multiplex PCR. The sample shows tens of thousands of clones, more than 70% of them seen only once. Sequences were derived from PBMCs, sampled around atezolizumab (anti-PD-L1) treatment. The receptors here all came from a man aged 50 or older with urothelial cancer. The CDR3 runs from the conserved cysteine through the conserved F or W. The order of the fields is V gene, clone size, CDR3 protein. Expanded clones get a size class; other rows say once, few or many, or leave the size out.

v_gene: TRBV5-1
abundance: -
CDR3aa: CASSWTGMDSPLHF

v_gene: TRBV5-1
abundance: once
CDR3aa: CASSRPRTGGTEAFF

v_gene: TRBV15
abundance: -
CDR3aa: CATSRVRQGATSFGYTF

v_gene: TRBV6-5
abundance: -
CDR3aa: CASSWIQGADGGYTF

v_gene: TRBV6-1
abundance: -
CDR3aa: CASSKTGNTEAFF

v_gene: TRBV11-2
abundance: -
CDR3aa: CASSPTGGGFQETQYF

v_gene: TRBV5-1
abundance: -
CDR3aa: CASSLEGGPHPGELFF

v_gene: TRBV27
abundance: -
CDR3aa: CASSTRLAGLTDTQYF

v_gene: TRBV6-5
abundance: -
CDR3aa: CASNRGSYNSPLHF

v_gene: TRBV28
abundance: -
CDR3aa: CASTPGLARTYEQYF

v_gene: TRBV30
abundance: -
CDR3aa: CAWSVSKMGANQPQHF

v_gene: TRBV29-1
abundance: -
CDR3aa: CSVEFLLANEQFF

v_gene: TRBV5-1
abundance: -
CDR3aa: CASSDGSRVDTQYF

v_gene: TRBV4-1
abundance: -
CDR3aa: CASSQDQRARTYNEQFF

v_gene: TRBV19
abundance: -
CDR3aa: CASSIGQNNQPQHF

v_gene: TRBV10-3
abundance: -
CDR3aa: CAISDTGLGGYEQYF

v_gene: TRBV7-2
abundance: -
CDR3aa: CASPGGDGELFF

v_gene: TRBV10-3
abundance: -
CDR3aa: CATRSSNYGYTF

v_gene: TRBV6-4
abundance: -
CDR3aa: CASSVGGNVWNEQFF

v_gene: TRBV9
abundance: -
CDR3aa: CASSSPGNTEAFF

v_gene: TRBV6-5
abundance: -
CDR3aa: CASSQDRAYEQYF

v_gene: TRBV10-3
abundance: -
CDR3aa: CAIRGREQGTYEQYF